This T cell receptor (beta chain) was profiled in a study of blood T cell repertoires in COVID-19 (dated by TCRdb to 2019 to 2021). A note on the overall study: Samples covering the acute and convalescent phases of COVID-19 were provided by collaborators in the United States, Italy and Spain. The prospective study material was composed of cDNA or gDNA derived from T cells, B-cell-depleted T cells, or PBMCs. The dataset comprised deeply sampled blood TCRbeta repertoires from subjects exposed to, actively infected with, or recovered from COVID-19. The repertoires were made available in a free public database intended to serve as a resource for research on the immune response to SARS-CoV-2. The samples were drawn from two sources: the first 160 participants of the ongoing ImmuneRACE study, and 1,000 to 1,500 subjects contributed by 6 global collaborators. Sample metadata almost always included a de-identified subject ID, COVID-19 status, age in years and sex. Where available, HLA class I and class II types were taken from metadata supplied by the sample provider and were not determined by assay-based typing. Study-wide conclusions, independent of this receptor: The quantity of clinical and demographic metadata differed by source and by participant and was supplied without curation.

TCRbeta CDR3 regions were amplified from genomic DNA using the immunoSEQ Assay, a bias-controlled multiplex PCR. As for how the authors treated the data: The number of nucleated cells in each sample was estimated by amplification of reference gene primers within the assay. To quantify the absolute abundance of each unique TCRbeta CDR3 rearrangement, sequence reads were collapsed and filtered. For each sample, productive Simpson clonality was calculated as the square root of Simpson's diversity index over productive rearrangements. In its TCRdb copy, this immuneACCESS table keeps in-frame sequences only and misses some clones. Where compared with another copy, unresolved V genes explain less than half of these, and the others have no known cause. V and J calls and clone size are copied from that table; D and trimming were computed from the DNA. Recorded for this sample are about 28,000 clones; roughly 90% of them occurred a single time. Clones ranked in the top ten supply roughly 5.4% of the sample.

Collaborating institutions collected whole blood in K2EDTA tubes following their own protocols. For TCRbeta analysis, collaborator samples were shipped as frozen whole blood, as isolated PBMCs, or as DNA extracted from either sample type. Notes on this clone: Which antigen it targets is not known. Base quality data are lacking; no much larger clone is found one base away.

The source is a man in his 60s with active COVID-19. The specimen sequenced was peripheral blood.

The DNA sequence reads TGCAGCGTTGTCGGGGGGCTCAATCAGCCCCAGCATTTT. It codes for CSVVGGLNQPQHF. The chain employs TRBV29-1 and TRBJ1-5; TRBD1 is a weak D gene call, 6 bases matching. Via the germline V gene, CDR1 is SQVTM and CDR2 ANQGSEA. The CDR3, cysteine through phenylalanine, is 13 amino acids long. Only the CDR3 portion is preserved as DNA: 39 bases, with reading frame beginning at the first base. V and J are truncated by 4 bases and 3 bases respectively, leaving an intervening sequence of 10 bases. The reference TRBV29-1 and TRBJ1-5 proteins fill in what lies around the CDR3, so the full variable domain reads SAVISQKPSRDICQRGTSLTIQCQVDSQVTMMFWYRQQPGQSLTLIATANQGSEATYESGFVIDKFPISRPNLTFSTLTVSNMSPEDSSIYLCSVVGGLNQPQHFGDGTRLSIL.